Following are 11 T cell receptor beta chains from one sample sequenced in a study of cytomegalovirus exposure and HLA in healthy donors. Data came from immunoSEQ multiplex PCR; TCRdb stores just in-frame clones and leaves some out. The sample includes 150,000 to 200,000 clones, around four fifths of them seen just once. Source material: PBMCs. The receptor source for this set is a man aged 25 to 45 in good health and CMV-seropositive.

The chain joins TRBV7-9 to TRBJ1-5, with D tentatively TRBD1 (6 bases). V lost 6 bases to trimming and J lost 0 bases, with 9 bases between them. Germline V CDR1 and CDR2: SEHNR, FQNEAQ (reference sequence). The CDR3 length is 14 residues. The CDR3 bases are TGTGCCAGCAGTTACAGGGATAGCAATCAGCCCCAGCATTTT. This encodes CASSYRDSNQPQHF.

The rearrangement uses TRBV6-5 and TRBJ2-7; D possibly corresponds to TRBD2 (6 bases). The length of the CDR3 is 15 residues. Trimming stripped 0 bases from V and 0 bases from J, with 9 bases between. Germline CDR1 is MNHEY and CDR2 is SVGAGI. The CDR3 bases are TGTGCCAGCAGTTACTCTGGGACTTTCTCCTACGAGCAGTACTTC. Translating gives CASSYSGTFSYEQYF.

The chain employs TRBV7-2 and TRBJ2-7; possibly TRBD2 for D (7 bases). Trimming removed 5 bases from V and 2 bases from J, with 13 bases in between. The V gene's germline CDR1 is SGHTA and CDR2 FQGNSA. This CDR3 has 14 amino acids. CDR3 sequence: CASSPWGGPYEQYF. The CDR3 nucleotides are TGTGCCAGCAGCCCCTGGGGGGGCCCCTACGAGCAGTACTTC.

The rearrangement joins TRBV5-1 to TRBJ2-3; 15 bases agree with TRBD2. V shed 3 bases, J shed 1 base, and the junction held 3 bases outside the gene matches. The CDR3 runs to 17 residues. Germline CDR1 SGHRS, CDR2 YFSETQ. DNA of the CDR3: TGCGCCAGCAGCTCCGGACTAGCGGGGGGGCGCACAGATACGCAGTATTTT. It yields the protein CASSSGLAGGRTDTQYF.

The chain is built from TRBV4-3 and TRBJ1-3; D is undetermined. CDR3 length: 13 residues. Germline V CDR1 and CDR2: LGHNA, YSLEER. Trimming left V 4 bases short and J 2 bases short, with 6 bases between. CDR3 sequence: CASSRLAGNTIYF. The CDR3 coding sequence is TGCGCCAGCAGCCGGTTAGCTGGAAACACCATATATTTT.

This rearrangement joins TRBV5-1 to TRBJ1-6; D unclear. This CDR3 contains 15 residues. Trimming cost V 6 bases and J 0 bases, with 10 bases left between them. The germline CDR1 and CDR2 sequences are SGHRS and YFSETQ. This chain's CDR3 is CASMEASSYNSPLHF. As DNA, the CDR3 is TGCGCCAGCATGGAGGCGAGCTCCTATAATTCACCCCTCCACTTT.

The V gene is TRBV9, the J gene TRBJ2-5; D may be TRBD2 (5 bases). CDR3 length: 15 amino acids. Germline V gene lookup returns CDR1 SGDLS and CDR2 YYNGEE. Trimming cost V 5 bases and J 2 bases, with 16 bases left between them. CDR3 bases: TGTGCCAGCAGGGAACACGGGGAACCTCAAGAGACCCAGTACTTC. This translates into CASREHGEPQETQYF.

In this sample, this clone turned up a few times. Here the CDR3 DNA reads TGTGCCAGCAGCCGCCAAGAGACCCAGTACTTC. Translation gives CASSRQETQYF. The J gene is TRBJ2-5, the V gene TRBV7-2; no reliable D call. Trimming left V 5 bases short and J 1 base short, with 2 bases between. The CDR3 sequence is 11 residues long. The germline V gene has CDR1 SGHTA and CDR2 FQGNSA.

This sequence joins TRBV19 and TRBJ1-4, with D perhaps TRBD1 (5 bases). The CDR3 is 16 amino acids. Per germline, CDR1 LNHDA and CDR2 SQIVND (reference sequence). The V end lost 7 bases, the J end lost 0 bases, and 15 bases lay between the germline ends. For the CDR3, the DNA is TGTGCCAGTAACGACTTCTCAGGGTCAACTAATGAAAAACTGTTTTTT. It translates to CASNDFSGSTNEKLFF. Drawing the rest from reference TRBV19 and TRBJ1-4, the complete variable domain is DGGITQSPKYLFRKEGQNVTLSCEQNLNHDAMYWYRQDPGQGLRLIYYSQIVNDFQKGDIAEGYSVSREKKESFPLTVTSAQKNPTAFYLCASNDFSGSTNEKLFFGSGTQLSVL.

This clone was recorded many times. CDR3 in DNA: TGTGCCAGCAGTTCGAGGCGGTCCTCACCCCTCCACTTT. It yields the protein CASSSRRSSPLHF. The V gene is TRBV27, the J gene TRBJ1-6; no clear D gene. Germline loops: CDR1 MNHEY, CDR2 SMNVEV (reference sequence). Trimming pared 4 bases from V and 10 bases from J, leaving 11 bases between. This CDR3 contains 13 residues.

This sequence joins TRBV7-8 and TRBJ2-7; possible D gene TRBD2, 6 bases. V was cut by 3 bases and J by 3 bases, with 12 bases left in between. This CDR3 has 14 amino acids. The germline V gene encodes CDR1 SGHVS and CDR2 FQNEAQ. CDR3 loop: CASSLGAAGYEQYF. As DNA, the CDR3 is TGTGCCAGCAGCTTGGGTGCAGCGGGCTACGAGCAGTACTTC.